This T cell receptor beta chain was recovered during a study of CD8+CD57+ T cells in acquired aplastic anemia. Background on the study: DNA from sorted CD4+ and CD8+ cells averaged around 3 ug.

In this sample, this clonotype turned up a few times. Germline CDR1 is SGHTA and CDR2 is FQGNSA. V was pared by 5 bases and J by 6 bases, with 6 bases of the junction left unmatched. The CDR3 loop spans 14 amino acids. By flow cytometry, patients selected for sequencing had shown an expansion of CD8+CD57+ cells. The enrolled patients all had severe acquired aplastic anemia. The template for TCR beta VDJ and CDR3 sequence profiling was genomic DNA. In TCRdb, the reads were re-called with MiXCR into one record per CDR3 protein. The sample holds a few hundred thousand distinct CDR3 sequences, around 30% seen once.

The chain links TRBV7-2 to TRBJ2-1, with 8 bases lining up with TRBD1. Sample: sorted CD4+, CD8+, or CD8+CD57+ T cells (not recorded which) from PBMCs. This clonotype was sampled from a human donor with aplastic anemia. The CDR3 region has the DNA TGTGCCAGCAGCGGACAGGGAGCCTCCAATGAGCAGTTCTTC. Protein product: CASSGQGASNEQFF.